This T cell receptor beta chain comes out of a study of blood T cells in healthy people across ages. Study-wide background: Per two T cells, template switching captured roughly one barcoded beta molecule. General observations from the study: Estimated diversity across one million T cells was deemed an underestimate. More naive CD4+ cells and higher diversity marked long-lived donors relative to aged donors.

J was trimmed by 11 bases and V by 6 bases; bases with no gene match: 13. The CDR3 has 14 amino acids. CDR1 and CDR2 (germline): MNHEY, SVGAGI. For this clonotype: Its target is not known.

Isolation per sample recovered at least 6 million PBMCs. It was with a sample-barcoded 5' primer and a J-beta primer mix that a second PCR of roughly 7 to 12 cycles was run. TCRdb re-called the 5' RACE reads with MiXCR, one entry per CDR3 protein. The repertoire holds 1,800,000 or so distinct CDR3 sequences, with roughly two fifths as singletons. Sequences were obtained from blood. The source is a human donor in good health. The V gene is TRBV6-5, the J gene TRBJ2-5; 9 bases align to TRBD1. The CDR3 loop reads CASSGQGPFREQYF. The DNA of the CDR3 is TGTGCCAGCAGCGGACAGGGGCCCTTTAGGGAGCAGTACTTC.